This T cell receptor (beta chain) was identified in a study of blood T cell repertoires in COVID-19 (dated by TCRdb to 2018 to 2020). In the study overall: Samples from collaborators originated in the United States, Italy and Spain and spanned both the acute and convalescent phases of COVID-19. The material from the prospective study consisted of cDNA or gDNA derived from T cells, B-cell-depleted T cells, or PBMCs. Subjects who had been exposed to COVID-19, were actively infected with it, or had recovered from it provided the deeply sampled blood TCRbeta repertoires that made up the dataset. The repertoires were released in a freely available public database intended as a resource for research on the immune response to SARS-CoV-2. Samples came from the ongoing ImmuneRACE study (first 160 participants) plus 1,254 subjects from 6 global collaborators. Nearly every sample came with metadata listing a de-identified subject ID, COVID-19 status, age in years and sex. Where HLA class I and class II types were available, the types were taken from metadata supplied by the sample provider, not from assay-based typing. Points the paper makes about the study in general: Clinical and demographic metadata were provided uncurated, with the amount varying by source and participant.

Only one count was recorded for this clone. Its antigen target is currently unknown. No base quality values were provided; no much bigger clone lies one nucleotide off. The immunoSEQ Assay, a bias-controlled multiplex PCR, was used to amplify TCRbeta CDR3 regions from genomic DNA. The authors' pipeline ran thus. Nucleated cell counts per sample were estimated from amplification of reference gene primers within the assay. Sequence reads were collapsed and filtered to measure the absolute abundance of every unique TCRbeta CDR3 rearrangement. For each sample, productive Simpson clonality was calculated by taking the square root of Simpson's diversity index across productive rearrangements. In its TCRdb copy, this immuneACCESS table keeps in-frame sequences only and misses some clones. Where compared with another copy, unresolved V genes explain less than half of these, and the others have no known cause. V, J and clone size reflect that table, while D and trimming were determined from the DNA. Counted in this sample were under 250,000 clones; about four fifths of them appeared once. The ten largest clones capture roughly 3.3% of the sample.

Reading from cysteine to phenylalanine, the CDR3 counts 17 amino acids. CDR3 DNA is the only sequence kept; it has 51 bases, read in frame from the first base. The germline V end is reduced by 2 bases and the J end by 2 bases; junction bases left unmatched: 12. CDR1 KGHSH and CDR2 LQKENI are derived from the germline V gene. The collaborating institutions used their own protocols to collect whole blood in K2EDTA tubes. For TCRbeta analysis, collaborators shipped samples as frozen whole blood, isolated PBMCs, or DNA extracted from either of those sample types. The receptor comes from a woman between 18 and 29 years old with acute or convalescent COVID-19. Sequencing was done on a sample of peripheral blood. The V gene is TRBV18 and the J gene is TRBJ2-7; the central 7 bases match TRBD2. The nucleotide sequence is given as TGTGCCAGCTCACCAACGGCTAGCGGTGAGTGGCCCTACGAGCAGTACTTC. This encodes CASSPTASGEWPYEQYF.